Following are 12 T cell receptor beta chains from one sample sequenced in a study of T cells in localized non-small cell lung cancer. Profiling relied on immunoSEQ multiplex PCR, and the TCRdb table lists in-frame clones only, not all of them. The sample has 3,000 or so clones, around 25% seen once. Sequences were derived from normal lung tissue next to the tumor, sampled before any cancer treatment. The receptor set was obtained from a male donor at least 60 years old with stage II lung adenocarcinoma.

The chain couples TRBV28 to TRBJ1-2; D gene uncertain. The CDR3 length is 15 residues. The germline V gene has CDR1 MDHEN and CDR2 SYDVKM. V was clipped by 7 bases and J by 3 bases, with 18 bases between them. The CDR3 loop is CASTPPERKDYGYTF. Written as DNA, the CDR3 is TGTGCCAGCACTCCGCCGGAACGTAAGGACTATGGCTACACCTTC.

This clone was picked up a small number of times. V and J are TRBV9 and TRBJ2-1, with a possible D match to TRBD2 (5 bases). The CDR3 extends over 14 amino acids. The germline V gene encodes CDR1 SGDLS and CDR2 YYNGEE. The V and J ends lost 6 bases and 6 bases respectively, with 16 bases between them. The CDR3 reads CASKREPDVNEQFF. In DNA, the CDR3 is TGTGCCAGCAAGAGGGAACCCGATGTCAATGAGCAGTTCTTC.

V is TRBV11-3 and J is TRBJ1-6; D unresolved. Looked up from germline, CDR1 is SGHNT and CDR2 is YENEEA. The germline V and J ends were trimmed by 5 bases and 3 bases, with 14 bases remaining between them. The CDR3 is made up of 16 amino acids. This CDR3 is CASSTGNPFYNSPLHF. CDR3 nucleotide sequence: TGTGCCAGCAGCACGGGAAACCCCTTCTATAATTCACCCCTCCACTTT.

The chain joins TRBV23-1 to TRBJ1-2; a possible D gene is TRBD1 (5 bases). TRBV23-1 is sorted into the ORF group, with uncertain function. Deletions cut 6 bases from V and 6 bases from J, with 20 bases between. This CDR3 has 15 amino acids. CDR3 DNA: TGCGCCAGCAGCCAAGATCTTGGGCAGGGAGATGGCTACACCTTC. Translation: CASSQDLGQGDGYTF.

This chain links TRBV9 with TRBJ2-5; the match to TRBD2 covers 12 bases. The length of the CDR3 is 17 residues. The V gene's germline CDR1 is SGDLS and CDR2 YYNGEE. V lost 3 bases to trimming and J lost 5 bases; unmatched junction nucleotides: 11. The CDR3 bases are TGTGCCAGCAGCGCCAACGGACTAGCGGGGCGGTTGGAGACCCAGTACTTC. Protein sequence: CASSANGLAGRLETQYF.

This chain joins TRBV9 and TRBJ1-2; the D is unclear. Trimming shortened V by 5 bases and J by 8 bases, and 25 bases separated the two germline ends. The CDR3 runs 16 residues. Germline CDR1 SGDLS, CDR2 YYNGEE. CDR3: CASSEAPASVYGGYTF. DNA for the CDR3: TGTGCCAGCAGTGAAGCGCCGGCCAGCGTGTATGGAGGCTACACCTTC.

This clone showed up just a few times. This chain links TRBV12-5 with TRBJ1-1, with TRBD1 as a possible D gene (5 bases). Trimming stripped 5 bases from V and 2 bases from J, with 12 bases between. Germline V lookup: CDR1 LGHNT, CDR2 FRNRAP. This CDR3 has 14 residues. The DNA of the CDR3 is TGTGCTAGTGGTCCCTCCGGACACAACACTGAAGCTTTCTTT. Its protein is CASGPSGHNTEAFF.

As DNA, the CDR3 is TGTGCCAGCAGCCCTAAGACTAGCGGGTCGACCCAGTACTTC. Its protein product is CASSPKTSGSTQYF. V and J are TRBV14 and TRBJ2-5; 10 positions agree with TRBD2. This CDR3 spans 14 amino acids. Trimming took 4 bases from V and 7 from J; bases not matched to a gene: 6. The germline gives CDR1 SGHDN, CDR2 FVKESK.

The CDR3 DNA reads TGTGCCAGCATTGGGGAACAAATCTATAATTCACCCCTCCACTTT. This encodes CASIGEQIYNSPLHF. V gene TRBV28 combines with J gene TRBJ1-6; D ambiguous. Trimming shortened V by 7 bases and J by 3 bases, and 13 bases separated the two germline ends. Germline values: CDR1 MDHEN, CDR2 SYDVKM. This CDR3 comprises 15 residues.

By sample fraction, this clone is medium-sized. The chain links TRBV11-3 to TRBJ2-7, with D tentatively TRBD2 (7 bases). Trimming pared 1 base from V and 0 bases from J, leaving 10 bases between. The CDR3 has 15 amino acids. Germline-derived CDR1 and CDR2 are SGHNT and YENEEA. Here the CDR3 reads CASSLGGGASYEQYF. Here the CDR3 DNA reads TGTGCCAGCAGCTTAGGGGGGGGCGCCTCCTACGAGCAGTACTTC.

J is TRBJ1-5 and V is TRBV28; tentative D call: TRBD1 (6 bases). CDR3 length equals 14 residues. Per the germline V gene, CDR1 is MDHEN and CDR2 is SYDVKM. V lost 11 bases and J 6 bases, leaving 20 bases between the germline ends. CDR3 amino acids: CASIGGGAGQPQHF. CDR3 DNA: TGTGCCTCAATCGGGGGGGGCGCAGGTCAGCCCCAGCATTTT.

The rearrangement joins TRBV10-2 to TRBJ1-2; TRBD1 aligns across 7 bases. The CDR3 sequence is 14 residues long. Germline trimming cut 4 bases from V and 3 bases from J; bases unmatched to any gene: 5. Germline V CDR1 and CDR2: WSHSY, SAAADI. CDR3 DNA sequence: TGCGCCAGCAGTGGGACAGGACTTGACTATGGCTACACCTTC. Translated: CASSGTGLDYGYTF.